Below, one T cell receptor (beta chain) is given with its context. These data belong to a study of breast tumors, draining lymph nodes, adjacent tissues. Each CDR3 protein is one row after TCRdb ran MiXCR on the multiplex PCR reads. The sample contains about 200,000 distinct CDR3 sequences, 25% to 40% of which appear only once. Samples came from axillary lymph nodes draining the breast cancer. CDR3 length: 9 residues. Trimming took off 7 bases at V and 8 bases at J, with 2 bases between the two ends. Looked up from germline, CDR1 is LNHDA and CDR2 is SQIVND (reference sequence). What was sequenced was axillary lymph node tissue. The receptor's source is a female donor with breast cancer. Some clones in this sample may be carry-over from other donors' samples. V usage is TRBV19 and J usage is TRBJ2-2; D is undetermined. The CDR3 region is CASKGELFF. In DNA, the CDR3 is TGTGCCAGTAAAGGGGAGCTGTTTTTT.